These 6 T cell receptor beta chains were all obtained from the same sample, sequenced in a study of blood T cells in healthy people across ages. Next came a second PCR, run for about 6 to 12 cycles, which used a sample-barcoded 5' primer along with a J-beta primer mix. TCRdb analysed the 5' RACE reads with MiXCR anew, one entry per CDR3 protein. The table includes some 1.8 million distinct CDR3 sequences, about two fifths detected once. Sequencing was carried out using blood. These receptors came from a human donor in good health.

This clonotype showed up just a few times. The V and J genes are TRBV7-9 and TRBJ1-2; D not resolved. CDR1 and CDR2 (germline): SEHNR, FQNEAQ (reference sequence). The CDR3 is 15 amino acids. V shed 7 bases and J shed 4 bases, with 19 bases lying between them. The CDR3 DNA reads as TGTGCCAGCATCATGCCTTCACCAAATCGCTATGGCTACACCTTC. Protein sequence: CASIMPSPNRYGYTF. Looking up the rest from reference TRBV7-9 and TRBJ1-2 gives the full variable domain: DTGVSQNPRHKITKRGQNVTFRCDPISEHNRLYWYRQTLGQGPEFLTYFQNEAQLEKSRLLSDRFSAERPKGSFSTLEIQRTEQGDSAMYLCASIMPSPNRYGYTFGSGTRLTVV.

This clonotype occurred a few times. DNA for the CDR3: TGTGCCAGCAGCGTAGATAGCGGGAGACAGTTCTTC. Protein product: CASSVDSGRQFF. V and J are TRBV9 and TRBJ2-1; 9 bases agree with TRBD2. J was trimmed by 13 bases and V by 0 bases; bases with no gene match: 2. The CDR3 sequence is 12 residues long. Germline V lookup: CDR1 SGDLS, CDR2 YYNGEE.

This clonotype was observed a few times. The chain employs TRBV29-1 and TRBJ1-2; 7 nucleotides agree with TRBD1. CDR3 length: 14 amino acids. V gave up 6 bases and J gave up 3 bases; unmatched junction bases: 10. Germline CDR1 is SQVTM and CDR2 is ANQGSEA. The CDR3 reads CSVAGSGTDYGYTF. In DNA form, the CDR3 reads TGCAGCGTCGCTGGGTCGGGGACAGACTATGGCTACACCTTC.

This rearrangement joins TRBV2 to TRBJ2-3, with 7 nucleotides matching TRBD2. Germline assignment: CDR1 SNHLY and CDR2 FYNNEI. This CDR3 spans 16 amino acids. With V trimmed by 1 base and J by 0 bases, 4 bases remained unmatched. Written as DNA, the CDR3 is TGTGCCAGCAGTGAAGGGGGGGGACCCAGCACAGATACGCAGTATTTT. As protein: CASSEGGGPSTDTQYF.

This clonotype occurred many times. The chain is built from TRBV9 and TRBJ2-1; 8 nucleotides align to TRBD1. Trimming at V came to 4 bases and at J to 5 bases, leaving 5 bases not matched to a gene. The CDR3 extends over 14 amino acids. The germline CDR1 and CDR2 sequences are SGDLS and YYNGEE. The DNA for the CDR3 is TGTGCCAGCAGCCCGAGGACAGGGAACAATGAGCAGTTCTTC. It encodes CASSPRTGNNEQFF. Complete variable domain (other parts from reference TRBV9 and TRBJ2-1): DSGVTQTPKHLITATGQRVTLRCSPRSGDLSVYWYQQSLDQGLQFLIQYYNGEERAKGNILERFSAQQFPDLHSELNLSSLELGDSALYFCASSPRTGNNEQFFGPGTRLTVL.

The J gene is TRBJ2-2, the V gene TRBV2; no reliable D call. Germline CDR1 reads SNHLY; CDR2 reads FYNNEI. This CDR3 comprises 14 residues. Trimming stripped 2 bases from V and 1 base from J, with 5 bases between. The CDR3 is CASSESVNTGELFF. The CDR3 region has the DNA TGTGCCAGCAGTGAATCGGTGAACACCGGGGAGCTGTTTTTT.